These T cell receptor beta chains were read from a single sample in a study of cytomegalovirus exposure and HLA in healthy donors. Here immunoSEQ multiplex PCR was the method, and the copy in TCRdb shows in-frame clones only, minus some. The sample holds approximately 54,000 clones, 82% seen once. The sequencing input was PBMCs. The receptors stem from a woman in her late teens or twenties in good health and CMV-seronegative. The CDR3 runs from the conserved cysteine through the conserved F or W. Fields, in order: D gene, clone size, V gene, J gene, CDR3 protein, CDR3 DNA. A D gene is named only where the DNA matches it firmly. Where a row states a size, it is once, few, many or the class of an expanded clone; other rows omit it.

>TRBD1|-|TRBV10-3|TRBJ2-1
CAISERETGVSNEQFF
TGTGCCATCAGTGAGAGGGAGACAGGGGTATCCAATGAGCAGTTCTTC
>-|-|TRBV5-1|TRBJ2-3
CASSLGASTDTQYF
TGCGCCAGCAGCTTAGGGGCTAGCACAGATACGCAGTATTTT
>TRBD1|-|TRBV6-5|TRBJ1-2
CASTRDREMRGYTF
TGTGCCAGCACCCGGGACAGGGAGATGCGTGGCTACACCTTC
>TRBD2|-|TRBV4-1|TRBJ2-2
CASSHEPPSGSGTGELFF
TGCGCCAGCAGCCATGAACCCCCTAGCGGGAGTGGCACCGGGGAGCTGTTTTTT
>-|few|TRBV4-1|TRBJ2-3
CASREGRADTQYF
TGCGCCAGCAGAGAGGGCCGTGCAGATACGCAGTATTTT
>TRBD1|-|TRBV6-1|TRBJ1-2
CASRTGTVGGYTF
TGTGCCAGCAGGACTGGGACAGTGGGTGGCTACACCTTC
>TRBD1|-|TRBV19|TRBJ1-4
CASRGTGSEKLFF
TGTGCCAGTAGGGGGACAGGGAGCGAAAAACTGTTTTTT
>-|-|TRBV27|TRBJ1-2
CASSLYGGSNHGYTF
TGTGCCAGCAGTTTATACGGCGGTTCGAATCATGGCTACACCTTC
>TRBD1|-|TRBV7-3|TRBJ1-6
CASRVSDRAASPLHF
TGTGCCAGCAGGGTAAGCGACAGGGCGGCTTCACCCCTCCACTTT
>-|-|TRBV25-1|TRBJ2-1
CASSEYNIEQFF
TGTGCCAGCAGTGAATATAACATTGAGCAGTTCTTC
>-|once|TRBV30|TRBJ1-1
CAWRQGSHSAEAFF
TGTGCCTGGAGACAGGGCTCCCATTCCGCTGAAGCTTTCTTT
>TRBD2|-|TRBV5-4|TRBJ2-7
CASSAGLEGEQYF
TGTGCCAGCAGCGCGGGACTAGAGGGAGAGCAGTACTTC
>TRBD1|-|TRBV4-2|TRBJ2-1
CASSQDWTGTGGNEQFF
TGTGCCAGCAGCCAAGATTGGACCGGGACAGGGGGAAATGAGCAGTTCTTC
>-|-|TRBV19|TRBJ1-6
CASSPGGPQLKALHF
TGTGCCAGTAGCCCTGGAGGGCCCCAGTTAAAGGCCCTCCACTTT
>TRBD2|-|TRBV30|TRBJ2-1
CAWSVGSGRAKNNEQFF
TGTGCCTGGAGTGTGGGCTCCGGGAGGGCCAAAAACAATGAGCAGTTCTTC
>-|few|TRBV9|TRBJ1-2
CASSVEVSGSDYGYTF
TGTGCCAGCAGCGTAGAAGTATCAGGGTCCGACTATGGCTACACCTTC
>-|-|TRBV11-3|TRBJ2-1
CASSLGGPIYNEQFF
TGTGCCAGCAGCCTAGGAGGGCCGATATACAATGAGCAGTTCTTC
>-|-|TRBV28|TRBJ1-5
CATTTQPQHF
TGTGCCACAACAACTCAGCCCCAGCATTTT
>TRBD2|few|TRBV7-2|TRBJ2-7
CASSEGLAVREQYF
TGTGCCAGCAGCGAGGGACTAGCGGTCCGGGAGCAGTACTTC
>-|-|TRBV19|TRBJ2-7
CASSTTQGLVEQYF
TGTGCCAGTAGCACCACCCAGGGGTTGGTCGAGCAGTACTTC
>TRBD1|-|TRBV25-1|TRBJ1-2
CARSPPGQGSNYGYTF
TGTGCCCGCTCTCCCCCGGGACAGGGTTCTAACTATGGCTACACCTTC
>TRBD1|-|TRBV6-6|TRBJ1-1
CASSYSRGGWGTEAFF
TGTGCCAGCAGTTACTCGAGAGGGGGCTGGGGCACTGAAGCTTTCTTT
>-|-|TRBV6-5|TRBJ1-6
CASSLTAGPLHF
TGTGCCAGCAGTCTAACAGCTGGGCCCCTCCACTTT
>TRBD2|-|TRBV28|TRBJ2-1
CASSLRSSGRVNEQFF
TGTGCCAGCAGTTTAAGGTCCAGCGGGAGGGTCAATGAGCAGTTCTTC